This passage covers 32 T cell receptor beta chains from one sample sequenced in a study of T cell changes during pregnancy in multiple sclerosis. Here immunoSEQ multiplex PCR was the method, and the copy in TCRdb shows in-frame clones only, minus some. The repertoire holds around 100,000 clones, roughly nine tenths seen once, with about 3% in the top ten. The sample here was peripheral blood, taken after pregnancy. The receptor set was obtained from a female donor with multiple sclerosis, enrolled in a pregnancy study.

The chain couples TRBV6-5 to TRBJ1-5; possibly TRBD1 for D (5 bases). The CDR3 length is 14 residues. Germline V lookup: CDR1 MNHEY, CDR2 SVGAGI. The V gene lost 5 bases and the J gene lost 9 bases, with 17 bases spanning the gap. CDR3 region: CASSKSTGGAPQHF. In DNA, the CDR3 is TGTGCCAGCAGTAAGTCGACCGGGGGAGCGCCCCAGCATTTT.

The chain combines TRBV13 with TRBJ2-2; D possibly corresponds to TRBD1 (5 bases). V was shortened by 5 bases and J by 3 bases, with 13 bases between the two germline ends. The CDR3 extends over 15 amino acids. Germline-derived CDR1 and CDR2 are PRHDT and FYEKMQ (reference sequence). CDR3 amino acids: CASSPQQVDTGELFF. The CDR3 DNA reads as TGTGCCAGCAGCCCCCAACAGGTGGACACCGGGGAGCTGTTTTTT.

The chain uses TRBV19 and TRBJ2-1; 8 nucleotides line up with TRBD2. The CDR3 has 15 amino acids. V was pared by 2 bases and J by 4 bases, with 4 bases of the junction left unmatched. Germline V gene data show CDR1 as LNHDA and CDR2 as SQIVND (reference sequence). The CDR3 coding sequence is TGTGCCAGTAGTATACTGCGGGGGGCATACAATGAGCAGTTCTTC. As protein: CASSILRGAYNEQFF.

This chain links TRBV15 with TRBJ1-2, with D hard to call. This CDR3 spans 14 amino acids. CDR1 and CDR2 (germline): LNHNV, YYDKDF (reference sequence). V lost 5 bases, J lost 8 bases, and 18 bases lay in between. DNA of the CDR3: TGTGCCACCAGCCAAACGATCGGGGTTCGCGGCTACACCTTC. Translating gives CATSQTIGVRGYTF.

This clone was seen only a few times. V gene TRBV30 combines with J gene TRBJ1-2; D is uncertain. Between the trimmed V and J ends, which lost 0 bases and 0 bases, there was a span of 5 bases. Germline V lookup: CDR1 GTSNPN, CDR2 SVGIG (reference sequence). This CDR3 has 13 residues. The CDR3 sequence is CAWSVTANYGYTF. The CDR3 region has the DNA TGTGCCTGGAGTGTAACTGCTAACTATGGCTACACCTTC.

The chain has TRBV11-3 and TRBJ2-1; 9 bases align to TRBD1. The CDR3 totals 16 residues. V trimming: 4 bases; J trimming: 6 bases; junction bases outside the gene matches: 10. Germline V CDR1 and CDR2: SGHNT, YENEEA. CDR3 protein: CASSSGQGMIGNEQFF. The CDR3 coding sequence is TGTGCCAGCAGCTCCGGACAGGGGATGATCGGCAATGAGCAGTTCTTC.

The chain joins TRBV6-1 to TRBJ2-2, with 7 bases fitting TRBD2. This CDR3 spans 14 amino acids. Germline trimming cut 11 bases from V and 0 bases from J; bases unmatched to any gene: 6. CDR1 and CDR2 from the germline V gene are MNHNS and SASEGT. This CDR3 reads CAGQSGANTGELFF. Here the CDR3 DNA reads TGTGCCGGGCAAAGCGGGGCGAACACCGGGGAGCTGTTTTTT.

The rearrangement links TRBV6-5 to TRBJ2-7; the match to TRBD1 covers 7 bases. Trimming at V came to 10 bases and at J to 3 bases, leaving 6 bases not matched to a gene. Germline V lookup: CDR1 MNHEY, CDR2 SVGAGI. The CDR3 is made up of 12 amino acids. CDR3 amino acids: CATRAGGYEQYF. For the CDR3, the DNA is TGTGCCACCCGGGCAGGGGGCTACGAGCAGTACTTC.

This clone was found a few times. The chain links TRBV27 to TRBJ1-6; D call uncertain. CDR3 length: 13 amino acids. Deletions cut 7 bases from V and 6 bases from J, with 10 bases between. The germline CDR1 and CDR2 sequences are MNHEY and SMNVEV (reference sequence). CDR3 sequence: CASNRGPNSPLHF. The CDR3 bases are TGTGCCAGCAATAGAGGGCCTAATTCACCCCTCCACTTT.

The chain employs TRBV5-1 and TRBJ2-7; 12 bases align to TRBD2. This CDR3 contains 14 residues. V shed 6 bases, J shed 7 bases, and the junction held 8 bases outside the gene matches. The germline CDR1 and CDR2 sequences are SGHRS and YFSETQ. The CDR3 is CASNEGLAGREQYF. In DNA, the CDR3 is TGCGCCAGCAATGAAGGACTAGCGGGGCGAGAGCAGTACTTC. The whole variable domain, remainder taken from reference TRBV5-1 and TRBJ2-7, is KAGVTQTPRYLIKTRGQQVTLSCSPISGHRSVSWYQQTPGQGLQFLFEYFSETQRNKGNFPGRFSGRQFSNSRSEMNVSTLELGDSALYLCASNEGLAGREQYFGPGTRLTVT.

The rearrangement uses TRBV6-5 and TRBJ1-6; TRBD1 aligns across 7 bases. The CDR3 spans 15 residues. Germline CDR1 MNHEY, CDR2 SVGAGI. V lost 2 bases and J lost 7; bases outside the gene matches: 5. The DNA of the CDR3 is TGTGCCAGCAGTTACACGCGGACAGGAAATTCACCCCTCCACTTT. Its protein is CASSYTRTGNSPLHF.

The rearrangement uses TRBV19 and TRBJ1-2; D is perhaps TRBD1 (5 bases). Germline V lookup: CDR1 LNHDA, CDR2 SQIVND (reference sequence). Deletions cut 4 bases from V and 8 bases from J, with 14 bases between. The CDR3 has 13 residues. CDR3 protein: CASSSWGGVGYTF. The CDR3 coding sequence is TGTGCCAGTAGTAGCTGGGGGGGAGTCGGCTACACCTTC.

The rearrangement links TRBV6-5 to TRBJ2-1; 7 positions agree with TRBD1. Unmatched junction bases numbered 18, after V lost 4 bases and J lost 12 bases. CDR3 length equals 16 residues. Germline V lookup: CDR1 MNHEY, CDR2 SVGAGI. Here the CDR3 DNA reads TGTGCCAGCAGTTTGGGGCGACAGGGTTCGGTTACCGCGCAGTTCTTC. This encodes CASSLGRQGSVTAQFF.

This clone was seen only a few times. This CDR3 is CARSSGTSGGTPAAYEQYF. CDR3 in DNA: TGTGCCAGAAGCAGCGGGACTAGCGGGGGGACCCCGGCTGCCTACGAGCAGTACTTC. V gene TRBV5-3 combines with J gene TRBJ2-7, with TRBD2 matching 15 bases. TRBV5-3 is treated as an ORF (open reading frame) with a function not yet certain. V gave up 4 bases and J gave up 2 bases; unmatched junction bases: 13. The CDR3 runs to 19 residues.

The chain recombines TRBV6-5 with TRBJ2-1; the D is unclear. Germline-derived CDR1 and CDR2 are MNHEY and SVGAGI. The CDR3 sequence is 11 residues long. Trimming removed 5 bases from V and 7 bases from J, with 6 bases in between. The CDR3 region is CASSSINEQFF. The CDR3 DNA is TGTGCCAGCAGTAGCATAAATGAGCAGTTCTTC.

This clone has only one observation. The genes are TRBV7-6 and TRBJ2-3, with D perhaps matching TRBD1 (7 bases). CDR3 length: 14 amino acids. CDR1 and CDR2 (germline): SGHVS, FNYEAQ. V lost 5 bases and J 2 bases, leaving 11 bases between the germline ends. The CDR3 is CASSGGTVTDTQYF. The CDR3 DNA reads TGTGCCAGCAGCGGAGGGACAGTCACAGATACGCAGTATTTT.

This clone appeared once. The V gene is TRBV14, the J gene TRBJ1-6; tentatively, D is TRBD1 (5 bases). This CDR3 has 15 residues. Germline V CDR1 and CDR2: SGHDN, FVKESK. V was cut by 3 bases and J by 6 bases, with 12 bases left in between. Here the CDR3 reads CASSQRGLLNSPLHF. The DNA for the CDR3 is TGTGCCAGCAGCCAGAGGGGACTGCTTAATTCACCCCTCCACTTT.

The CDR3 DNA sequence: TGTGCCAGCAGCTTGGCCTCAGACGGGGAGCTGTTTTTT. Protein: CASSLASDGELFF. The gene calls are TRBV5-4 and TRBJ2-2; D unclear. The germline gives CDR1 SGHNT, CDR2 YYREEE (reference sequence). There are 13 residues in the CDR3. V was pared by 0 bases and J by 7 bases, with 7 bases between.

This chain uses TRBV18 with TRBJ2-4, with D possibly matching TRBD1 (5 bases). The V gene's germline CDR1 is KGHSH and CDR2 LQKENI. The V and J ends lost 8 bases and 6 bases respectively, with 23 bases between them. CDR3 length: 16 amino acids. Here the CDR3 reads CASTGVALTMGNIQYF. CDR3 sequence (DNA): TGTGCCAGCACAGGAGTGGCCCTAACCATGGGAAACATTCAGTACTTC.

V gene TRBV11-2 combines with J gene TRBJ2-7, with D possibly being TRBD1 (6 bases). The CDR3 runs to 14 residues. Deletions cut 4 bases from V and 7 bases from J, with 17 bases between. Germline CDR1 reads SGHAT; CDR2 reads FQNNGV. CDR3 loop: CASSSPGTTGEQYF. CDR3 DNA sequence: TGTGCCAGCAGCTCCCCTGGGACAACGGGGGAGCAGTACTTC.

The rearrangement links TRBV10-3 to TRBJ2-7; 8 nucleotides align to TRBD1. The CDR3 sequence is 15 residues long. Germline V gene sequence: CDR1 ENHRY, CDR2 SYGVKD. J lost 1 base, V lost 5 bases, and 7 bases had no gene match. CDR3 DNA: TGTGCCATCAGTTTCCGGACAGGGATATCCTACGAGCAGTACTTC. It yields the protein CAISFRTGISYEQYF.

The chain joins TRBV18 to TRBJ1-6; D is unclear. The CDR3 runs to 16 residues. V was pared by 2 bases and J by 0 bases, with 8 bases between. From germline, CDR1 is KGHSH and CDR2 LQKENI. The CDR3 protein is CASSPIGSSYNSPLHF. The CDR3, as DNA: TGTGCCAGCTCACCAATCGGGAGCTCCTATAATTCACCCCTCCACTTT.

The chain couples TRBV5-4 to TRBJ1-2; TRBD1 aligns across 8 bases. V lost 3 bases and J lost 5; bases outside the gene matches: 6. The CDR3 has 14 amino acids. Germline V lookup: CDR1 SGHNT, CDR2 YYREEE (reference sequence). CDR3: CASSWDTGGYGYTF. The CDR3 nucleotides are TGTGCCAGCAGCTGGGACACAGGGGGGTATGGCTACACCTTC.

This clone was seen only a few times. The V and J genes are TRBV5-6 and TRBJ1-1; D gene ambiguous. The CDR3 is 13 amino acids. V was pared by 3 bases and J by 0 bases, with 6 bases between. From germline, CDR1 is SGHDT and CDR2 YYEEEE. In DNA form, the CDR3 reads TGTGCCAGCAGCTCCCCATTGAACACTGAAGCTTTCTTT. Amino acids: CASSSPLNTEAFF.

This chain connects TRBV14 to TRBJ2-1; D perhaps matches TRBD2 (6 bases). CDR1 is SGHDN, CDR2 FVKESK, per germline. Deletions cut 5 bases from V and 4 bases from J, with 18 bases between. The CDR3 consists of 16 residues. CDR3 residues: CASSEGTFRPYNEQFF. CDR3 nucleotides: TGTGCCAGCAGCGAAGGGACTTTTCGACCTTACAATGAGCAGTTCTTC.

The J gene is TRBJ2-7, the V gene TRBV4-1; D is possibly TRBD2 (6 bases). V was cut by 4 bases and J by 3 bases, with 10 bases left in between. This CDR3 comprises 13 residues. Germline V gene sequence: CDR1 MGHRA, CDR2 YSYEKL. The CDR3 DNA reads TGCGCCAGCAGCCCTACGGGGGTCTACGAGCAGTACTTC. Translating it yields CASSPTGVYEQYF.

The CDR3, as DNA: TGTGCCAGCACGGCCGGGGACAGGGACCAGAGTGTTGGCTACACCTTC. Protein sequence: CASTAGDRDQSVGYTF. The chain carries TRBV9 and TRBJ1-2; 9 bases fit TRBD1. Germline-derived CDR1 and CDR2 are SGDLS and YYNGEE. The CDR3 loop spans 16 amino acids. J was trimmed by 7 bases and V by 6 bases; bases with no gene match: 16. Drawing the rest from reference TRBV9 and TRBJ1-2, the complete variable domain is DSGVTQTPKHLITATGQRVTLRCSPRSGDLSVYWYQQSLDQGLQFLIQYYNGEERAKGNILERFSAQQFPDLHSELNLSSLELGDSALYFCASTAGDRDQSVGYTFGSGTRLTVV.

The chain uses TRBV2 and TRBJ2-5, with 8 bases that match TRBD2. The length of the CDR3 is 18 residues. The V segment lost 2 bases and the J segment 1 base; nucleotides outside the gene matches: 12. The germline CDR1 and CDR2 sequences are SNHLY and FYNNEI. CDR3 in DNA: TGTGCCAGCAGTGAAAGGGGGGTGATAGCGGGACTCCAAGAGACCCAGTACTTC. Its protein product is CASSERGVIAGLQETQYF.

The chain recombines TRBV6-5 with TRBJ1-3, with 7 bases aligning to TRBD1. There are 16 residues in the CDR3. CDR1 and CDR2 from the germline V gene are MNHEY and SVGAGI. Trimming took 0 bases from V and 0 from J; bases not matched to a gene: 2. This chain's CDR3 is CASSYSGTDSGNTIYF. The CDR3 DNA reads as TGTGCCAGCAGTTACTCCGGGACAGACTCTGGAAACACCATATATTTT.

The V call is TRBV11-2, the J call TRBJ1-5; 8 nucleotides line up with TRBD1. CDR1 SGHAT and CDR2 FQNNGV come from the germline V gene. The CDR3 has 13 residues. V lost 5 bases, J lost 9 bases, and 6 bases stayed unmatched. This chain's CDR3 is CASSDGQGRPQHF. The CDR3, as DNA: TGTGCCAGCAGCGATGGACAGGGAAGGCCCCAGCATTTT.

The chain joins TRBV16 to TRBJ2-2; D not resolved. Deletions cut 4 bases from V and 0 bases from J, with 3 bases between. Germline V gives CDR1 KGHSY, CDR2 FQNENV. The CDR3 covers 13 residues. This chain's CDR3 is CASSPANTGELFF. The CDR3, as DNA: TGTGCCAGCAGCCCCGCGAACACCGGGGAGCTGTTTTTT. The full variable domain, completed using reference TRBV16 and TRBJ2-2, is GEEVAQTPKHLVRGEGQKAKLYCAPIKGHSYVFWYQQVLKNEFKFLISFQNENVFDETGMPKERFSAKCLPNSPCSLEIQATKLEDSAVYFCASSPANTGELFFGEGSRLTVL.

Worth noting for this clone: The junction does not match germline at one end; this may be a read error. The chain recombines TRBV7-7 with TRBJ2-7; TRBD1 might be the D (6 bases). The CDR3 is 14 residues long. CDR1 SSHAT and CDR2 FNYEAQ come from the germline V gene (reference sequence). Here the CDR3 DNA reads TGTGCTAGCAGCCAAGCGCCAGGGGTGGGGGAGCAGTACTTC. Amino acids: CASSQAPGVGEQYF.